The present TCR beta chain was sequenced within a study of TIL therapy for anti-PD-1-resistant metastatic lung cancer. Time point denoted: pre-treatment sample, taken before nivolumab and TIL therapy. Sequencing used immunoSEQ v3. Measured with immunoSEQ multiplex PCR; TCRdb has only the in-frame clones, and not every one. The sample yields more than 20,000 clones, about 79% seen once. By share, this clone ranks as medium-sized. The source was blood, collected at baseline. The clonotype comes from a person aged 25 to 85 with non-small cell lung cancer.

The CDR3 sequence: CASSTRSGQPTGELFF. The CDR3 nucleotides are TGTGCCAGCAGCACACGATCGGGACAGCCTACCGGGGAGCTGTTTTTT. The chain couples TRBV21-1 to TRBJ2-2; the table assigns TRBD1, which was not confirmed against the DNA. TRBV21-1 is flagged as a pseudogene. There are 16 residues in the CDR3.